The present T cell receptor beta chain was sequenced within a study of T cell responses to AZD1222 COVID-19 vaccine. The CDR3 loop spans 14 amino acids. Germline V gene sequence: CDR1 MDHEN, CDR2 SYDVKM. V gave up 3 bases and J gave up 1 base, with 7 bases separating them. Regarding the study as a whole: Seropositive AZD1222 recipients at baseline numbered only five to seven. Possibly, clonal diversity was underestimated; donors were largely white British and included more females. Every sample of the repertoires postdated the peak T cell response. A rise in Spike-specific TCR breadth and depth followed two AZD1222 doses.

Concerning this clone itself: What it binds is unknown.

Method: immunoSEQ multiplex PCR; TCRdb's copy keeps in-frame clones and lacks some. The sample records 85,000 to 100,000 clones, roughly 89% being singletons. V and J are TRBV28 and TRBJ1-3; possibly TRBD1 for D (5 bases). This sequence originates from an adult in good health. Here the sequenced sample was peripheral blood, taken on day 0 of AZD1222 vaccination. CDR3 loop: CASSFQGSGNTIYF. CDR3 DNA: TGTGCCAGCAGTTTCCAGGGTTCTGGAAACACCATATATTTT.